This T cell receptor beta chain was retrieved from a study of blood T cell repertoires in COVID-19. In the authors' methods: Amplification from reference gene primers served as the basis for estimated nucleated cell counts. Data came from immunoSEQ multiplex PCR; TCRdb stores just in-frame clones and leaves some out. V and J calls and clone size come straight from that table; D and trimming were deduced from the DNA. The sample yields about 300,000 clones, about nine tenths seen once. Residents of approximately 25 US areas, aged about 18 to 89 years, made up the participants. Cohort placement rested on clinical history that participants reported themselves. Two negative PCRs, clearance, or symptom resolution had been documented for recovered Cohort 3 donors. Looked up from germline, CDR1 is GTSNPN and CDR2 is SVGIG (reference sequence). The CDR3 sequence is 14 residues long. V lost 7 bases, J lost 2 bases, and 6 bases stayed unmatched.

The sequence derives from a man aged 30 to 39 who had recovered from COVID-19. The sample taken for sequencing was PBMCs or T cells enriched from blood (not recorded which). This chain links TRBV30 with TRBJ1-4; 8 bases agree with TRBD1. DNA for the CDR3: TGTGCCTCGGACAGGGCAGCGACTAATGAAAAACTGTTTTTT. This codes for CASDRAATNEKLFF.